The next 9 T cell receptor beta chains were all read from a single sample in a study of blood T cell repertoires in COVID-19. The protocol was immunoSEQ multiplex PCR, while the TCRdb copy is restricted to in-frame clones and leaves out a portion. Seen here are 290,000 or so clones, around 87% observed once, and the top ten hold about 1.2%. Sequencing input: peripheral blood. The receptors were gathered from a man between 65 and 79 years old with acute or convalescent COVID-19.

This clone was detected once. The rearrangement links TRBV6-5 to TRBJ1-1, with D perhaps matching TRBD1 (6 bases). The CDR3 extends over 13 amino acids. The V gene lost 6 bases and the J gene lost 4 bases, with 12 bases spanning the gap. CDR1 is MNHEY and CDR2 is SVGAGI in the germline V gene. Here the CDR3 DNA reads TGTGCCAGCAGAGCAACAGGGACCACTGAAGCTTTCTTT. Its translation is CASRATGTTEAFF.

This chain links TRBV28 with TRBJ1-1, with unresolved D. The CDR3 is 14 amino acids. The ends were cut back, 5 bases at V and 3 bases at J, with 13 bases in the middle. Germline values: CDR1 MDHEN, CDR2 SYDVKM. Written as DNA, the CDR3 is TGTGCCAGCAGTCCCCCCCACGCGGACACTGAAGCTTTCTTT. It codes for CASSPPHADTEAFF. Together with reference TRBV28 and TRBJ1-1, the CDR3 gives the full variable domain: DVKVTQSSRYLVKRTGEKVFLECVQDMDHENMFWYRQDPGLGLRLIYFSYDVKMKEKGDIPEGYSVSREKKERFSLILESASTNQTSMYLCASSPPHADTEAFFGQGTRLTVV.

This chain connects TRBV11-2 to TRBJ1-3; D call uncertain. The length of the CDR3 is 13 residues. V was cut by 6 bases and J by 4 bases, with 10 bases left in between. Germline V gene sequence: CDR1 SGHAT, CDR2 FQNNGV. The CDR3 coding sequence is TGTGCCAGCAGTCTACTTAGCGGAAACACCATATATTTT. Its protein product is CASSLLSGNTIYF. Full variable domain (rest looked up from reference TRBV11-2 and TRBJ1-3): EAGVAQSPRYKIIEKRQSVAFWCNPISGHATLYWYQQILGQGPKLLIQFQNNGVVDDSQLPKDRFSAERLKGVDSTLKIQPAKLEDSAVYLCASSLLSGNTIYFGEGSWLTVV.

Written as DNA, the CDR3 is TGCGCCAGCAGCCTCACCCGGGACAGGGCCTCTGGGGCCAACGTCCTGACTTTC. Its translation: CASSLTRDRASGANVLTF. V is TRBV4-1 and J is TRBJ2-6; 9 bases map to TRBD1. The CDR3 extends over 18 amino acids. The junction had 7 bases not matched to a gene; V was cut back by 4 bases and J by 0 bases. Germline CDR1 is MGHRA and CDR2 is YSYEKL.

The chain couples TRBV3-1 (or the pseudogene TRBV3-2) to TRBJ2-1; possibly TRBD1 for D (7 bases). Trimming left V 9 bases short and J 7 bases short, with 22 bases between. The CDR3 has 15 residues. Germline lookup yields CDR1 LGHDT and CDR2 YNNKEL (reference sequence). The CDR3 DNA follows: TGTGCCAGGAGTCGGAGGGGGCACTTTAGGAATGAGCAGTTCTTC. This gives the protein CARSRRGHFRNEQFF.

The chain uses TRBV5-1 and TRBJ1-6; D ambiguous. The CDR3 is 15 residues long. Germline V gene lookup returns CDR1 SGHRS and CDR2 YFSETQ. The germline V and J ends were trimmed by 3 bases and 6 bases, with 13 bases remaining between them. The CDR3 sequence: CASSSSGSSNSPLHF. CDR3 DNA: TGCGCCAGCAGCTCCTCCGGGAGCTCTAATTCACCCCTCCACTTT.

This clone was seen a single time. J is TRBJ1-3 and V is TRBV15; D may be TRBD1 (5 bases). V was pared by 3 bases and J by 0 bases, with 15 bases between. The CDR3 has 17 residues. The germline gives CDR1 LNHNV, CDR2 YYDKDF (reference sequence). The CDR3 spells CATSSSPTVYSGNTIYF. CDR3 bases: TGTGCCACCAGCAGCTCTCCGACAGTCTACTCTGGAAACACCATATATTTT.

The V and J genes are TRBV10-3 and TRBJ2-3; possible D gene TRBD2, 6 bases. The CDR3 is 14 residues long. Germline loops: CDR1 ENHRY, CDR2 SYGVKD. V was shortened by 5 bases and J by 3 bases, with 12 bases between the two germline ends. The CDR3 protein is CAISTGASTDTQYF. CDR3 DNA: TGTGCCATCAGTACGGGAGCGAGTACAGATACGCAGTATTTT.

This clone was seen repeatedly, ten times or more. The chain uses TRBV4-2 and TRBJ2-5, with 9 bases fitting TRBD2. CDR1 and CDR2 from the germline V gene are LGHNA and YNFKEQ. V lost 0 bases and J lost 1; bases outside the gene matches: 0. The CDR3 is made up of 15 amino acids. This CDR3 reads CASSQERGGQETQYF. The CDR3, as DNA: TGTGCCAGCAGCCAAGAGCGGGGGGGCCAAGAGACCCAGTACTTC.